The T cell receptor (beta chain) described here comes from a study of Ad26.COV2.S vaccination and SARS-CoV-2 variants. Clones were sequenced by immunoSEQ multiplex PCR, and TCRdb holds only the in-frame ones, with some missing. Of a few hundred thousand clones in the sample, about 90% were seen once. The CDR3 has 16 residues. Germline loops: CDR1 SEHNR, CDR2 FQNEAQ (reference sequence). Trimming cost V 1 base and J 0 bases; bases outside gene matches: 5. The treatment here: over 15 received Ad26.COV2.S at low or high dose, single or two shots; about 5 received placebo; per-sample allocation not given. Vaccine and placebo recipients were sampled on day 63 after the first injection.

This rearrangement joins TRBV7-9 to TRBJ1-2; the match to TRBD1 covers 7 bases. The specimen comprised peripheral blood, sampled in a trial of Ad26.COV2.S vaccine versus placebo. The clonotype originates from a person aged 18-65 years who received the Ad26.COV2.S COVID-19 vaccine or a placebo. CDR3 residues: CASSLVPQGANYGYTF. CDR3 nucleotides: TGTGCCAGCAGCTTAGTCCCCCAGGGGGCTAACTATGGCTACACCTTC. The full variable domain, completed using reference TRBV7-9 and TRBJ1-2, is DTGVSQNPRHKITKRGQNVTFRCDPISEHNRLYWYRQTLGQGPEFLTYFQNEAQLEKSRLLSDRFSAERPKGSFSTLEIQRTEQGDSAMYLCASSLVPQGANYGYTFGSGTRLTVV.